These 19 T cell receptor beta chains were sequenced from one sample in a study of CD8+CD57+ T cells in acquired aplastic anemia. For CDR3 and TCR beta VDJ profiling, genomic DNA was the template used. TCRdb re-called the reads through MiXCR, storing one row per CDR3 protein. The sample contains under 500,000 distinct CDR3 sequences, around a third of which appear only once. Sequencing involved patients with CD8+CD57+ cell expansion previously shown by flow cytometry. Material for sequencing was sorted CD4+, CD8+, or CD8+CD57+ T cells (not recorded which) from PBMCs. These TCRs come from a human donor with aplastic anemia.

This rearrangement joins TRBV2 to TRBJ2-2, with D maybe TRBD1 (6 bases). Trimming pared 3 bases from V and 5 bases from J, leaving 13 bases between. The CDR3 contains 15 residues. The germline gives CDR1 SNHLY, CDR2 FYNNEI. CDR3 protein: CASSDQGIVTGELFF. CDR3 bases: TGTGCCAGCAGTGATCAGGGGATAGTAACCGGGGAGCTGTTTTTT.

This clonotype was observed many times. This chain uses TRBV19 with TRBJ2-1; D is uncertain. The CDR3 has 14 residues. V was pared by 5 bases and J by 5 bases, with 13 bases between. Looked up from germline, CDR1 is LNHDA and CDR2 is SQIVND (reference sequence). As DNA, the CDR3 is TGTGCCAGTAGTCCTCGGGTCCTAGACAATGAGCAGTTCTTC. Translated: CASSPRVLDNEQFF.

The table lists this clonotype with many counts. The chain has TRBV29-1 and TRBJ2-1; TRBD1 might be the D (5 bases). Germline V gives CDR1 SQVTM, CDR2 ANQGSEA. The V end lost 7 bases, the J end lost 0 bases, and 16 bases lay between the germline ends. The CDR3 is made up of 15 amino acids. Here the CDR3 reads CSATTTGSSYNEQFF. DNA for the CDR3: TGCAGCGCTACCACTACAGGAAGCTCCTACAATGAGCAGTTCTTC.

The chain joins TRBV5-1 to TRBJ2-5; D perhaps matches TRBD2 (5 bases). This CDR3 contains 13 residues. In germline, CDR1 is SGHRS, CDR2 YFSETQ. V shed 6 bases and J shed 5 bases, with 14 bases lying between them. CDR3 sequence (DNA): TGCGCCAGCAAACAATTACTAGGGGAGACCCAGTACTTC. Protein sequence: CASKQLLGETQYF.

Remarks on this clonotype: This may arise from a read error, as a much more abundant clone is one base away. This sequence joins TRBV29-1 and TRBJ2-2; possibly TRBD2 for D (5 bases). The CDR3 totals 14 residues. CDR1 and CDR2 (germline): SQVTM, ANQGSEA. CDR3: CSVVAGLHTGELLF. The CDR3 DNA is TGCAGCGTTGTCGCCGGGCTGCACACCGGGGAGCTGCTTTTT.

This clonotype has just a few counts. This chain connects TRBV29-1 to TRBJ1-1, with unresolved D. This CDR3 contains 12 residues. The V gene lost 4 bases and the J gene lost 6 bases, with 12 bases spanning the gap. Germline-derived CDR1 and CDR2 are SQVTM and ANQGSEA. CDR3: CSVVRAQPEAFF. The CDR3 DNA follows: TGCAGCGTTGTAAGGGCACAACCTGAAGCTTTCTTT.

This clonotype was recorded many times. The chain's CDR3 is CSVSGAYSNQPQHF. Here the CDR3 DNA reads TGCAGTGTCTCAGGGGCTTATAGCAATCAGCCCCAGCATTTT. The rearrangement links TRBV20-1 to TRBJ1-5; D is perhaps TRBD1 (6 bases). Trimming stripped 7 bases from V and 0 bases from J, with 13 bases between. CDR3 length equals 14 residues. Germline V lookup: CDR1 DFQATT, CDR2 SNEGSKA (reference sequence).

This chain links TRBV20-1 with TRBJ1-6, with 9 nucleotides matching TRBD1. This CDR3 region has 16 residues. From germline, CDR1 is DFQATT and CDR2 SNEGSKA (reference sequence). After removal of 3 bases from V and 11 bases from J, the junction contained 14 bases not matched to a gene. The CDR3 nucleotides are TGCAGTGCTAGGGCACCGGGACAGGGCGACGGTGCACCCCTCCACTTT. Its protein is CSARAPGQGDGAPLHF.

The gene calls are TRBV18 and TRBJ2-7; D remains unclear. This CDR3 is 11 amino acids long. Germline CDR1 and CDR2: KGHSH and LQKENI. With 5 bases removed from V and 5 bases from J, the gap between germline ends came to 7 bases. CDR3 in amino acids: CASSSSDEQYF. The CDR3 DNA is TGTGCCAGCTCAAGCTCGGACGAGCAGTACTTC.

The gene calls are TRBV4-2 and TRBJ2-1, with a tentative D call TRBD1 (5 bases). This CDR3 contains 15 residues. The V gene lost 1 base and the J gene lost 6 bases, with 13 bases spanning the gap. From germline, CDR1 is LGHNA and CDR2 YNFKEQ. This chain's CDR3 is CASSQGQLLSNEQFF. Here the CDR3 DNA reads TGTGCCAGCAGCCAAGGACAGCTTCTAAGCAATGAGCAGTTCTTC.

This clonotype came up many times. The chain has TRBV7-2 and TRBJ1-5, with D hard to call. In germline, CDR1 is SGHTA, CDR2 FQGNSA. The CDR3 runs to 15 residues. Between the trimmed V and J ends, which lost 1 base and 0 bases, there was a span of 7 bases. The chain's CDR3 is CASSLGPYSNQPQHF. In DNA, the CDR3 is TGTGCCAGCAGCTTAGGGCCGTATAGCAATCAGCCCCAGCATTTT.

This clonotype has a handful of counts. The CDR3, as DNA: TGTGCCAGCTCACCCATCGACAGGGCTCCTCGCGACGAGCAGTACTTC. It translates to CASSPIDRAPRDEQYF. The chain employs TRBV19 and TRBJ2-7; 7 bases line up with TRBD1. This CDR3 is built from 16 residues. Germline CDR1 reads LNHDA; CDR2 reads SQIVND (reference sequence). With 9 bases clipped from V and 5 bases from J, the junction kept 19 bases outside the gene matches.

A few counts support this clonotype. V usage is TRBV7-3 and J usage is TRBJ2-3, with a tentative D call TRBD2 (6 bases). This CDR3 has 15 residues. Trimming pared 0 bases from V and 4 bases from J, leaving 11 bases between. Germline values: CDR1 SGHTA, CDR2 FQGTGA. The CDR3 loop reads CASSLTGTSSDTQYF. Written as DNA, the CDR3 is TGTGCCAGCAGCTTAACGGGGACTTCATCAGATACGCAGTATTTT.

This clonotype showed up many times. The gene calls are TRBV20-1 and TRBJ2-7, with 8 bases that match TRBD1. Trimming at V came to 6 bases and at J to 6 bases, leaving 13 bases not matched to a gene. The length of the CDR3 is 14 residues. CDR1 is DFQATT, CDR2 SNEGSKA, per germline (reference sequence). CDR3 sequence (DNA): TGCAGTGCGAATCCTCCCCAGGGGGCAGGCGAGCAGTACTTC. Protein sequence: CSANPPQGAGEQYF.

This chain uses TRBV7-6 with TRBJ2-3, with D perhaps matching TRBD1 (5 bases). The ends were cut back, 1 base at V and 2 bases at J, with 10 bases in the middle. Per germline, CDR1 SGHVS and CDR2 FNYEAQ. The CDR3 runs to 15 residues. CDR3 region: CASSLGQGITDTQYF. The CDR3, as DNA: TGTGCCAGCAGCTTAGGCCAGGGTATCACAGATACGCAGTATTTT.

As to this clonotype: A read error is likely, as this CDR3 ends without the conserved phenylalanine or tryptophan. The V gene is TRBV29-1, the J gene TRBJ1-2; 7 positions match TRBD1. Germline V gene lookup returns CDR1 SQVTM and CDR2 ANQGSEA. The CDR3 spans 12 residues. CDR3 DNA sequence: TGCGGCGTGGCGGGACAGCACTATGGCTACACCCTC. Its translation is CGVAGQHYGYTL.

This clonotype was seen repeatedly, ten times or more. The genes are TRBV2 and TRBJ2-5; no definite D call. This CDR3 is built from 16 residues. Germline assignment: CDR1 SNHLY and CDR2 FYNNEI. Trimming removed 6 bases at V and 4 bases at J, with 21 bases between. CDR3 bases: TGTGCCAGCAGCCAAGGTAGCCGATCTGAAGGAGAGACCCAGTACTTC. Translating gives CASSQGSRSEGETQYF.

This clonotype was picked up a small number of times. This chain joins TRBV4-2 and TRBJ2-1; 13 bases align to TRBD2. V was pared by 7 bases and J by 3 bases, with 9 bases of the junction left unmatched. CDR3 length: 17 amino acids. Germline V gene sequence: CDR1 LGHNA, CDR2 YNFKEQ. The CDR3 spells CASTEGTSGTNYNEQFF. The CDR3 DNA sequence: TGTGCCAGCACCGAAGGGACTAGCGGGACCAACTACAATGAGCAGTTCTTC.

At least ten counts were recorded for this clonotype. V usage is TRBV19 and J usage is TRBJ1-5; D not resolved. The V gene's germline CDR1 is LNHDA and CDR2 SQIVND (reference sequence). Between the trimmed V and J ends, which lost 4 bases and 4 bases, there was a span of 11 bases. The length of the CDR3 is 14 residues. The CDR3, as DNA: TGTGCCAGTAGTACCGGACGGGAAAATCAGCCCCAGCATTTT. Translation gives CASSTGRENQPQHF.